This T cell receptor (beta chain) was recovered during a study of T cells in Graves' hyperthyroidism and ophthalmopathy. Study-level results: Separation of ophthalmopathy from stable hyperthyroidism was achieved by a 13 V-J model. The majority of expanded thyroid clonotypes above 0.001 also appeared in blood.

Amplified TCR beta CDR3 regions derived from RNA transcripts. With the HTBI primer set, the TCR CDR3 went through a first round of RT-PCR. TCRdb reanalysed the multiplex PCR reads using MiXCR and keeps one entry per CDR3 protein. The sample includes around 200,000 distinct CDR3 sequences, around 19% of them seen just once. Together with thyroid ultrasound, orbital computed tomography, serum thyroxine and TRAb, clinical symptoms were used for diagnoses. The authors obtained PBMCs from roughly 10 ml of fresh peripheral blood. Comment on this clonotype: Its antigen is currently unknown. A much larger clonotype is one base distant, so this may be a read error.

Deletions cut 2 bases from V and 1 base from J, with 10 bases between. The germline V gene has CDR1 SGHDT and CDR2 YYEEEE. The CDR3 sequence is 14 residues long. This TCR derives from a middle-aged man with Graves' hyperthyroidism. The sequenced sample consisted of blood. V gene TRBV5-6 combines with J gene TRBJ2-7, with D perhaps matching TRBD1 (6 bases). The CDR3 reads CASSLQGVSYEQYF. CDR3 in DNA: TGTGCCAGCAGCTTACAGGGAGTTTCCTACGAGCAGTACTTC. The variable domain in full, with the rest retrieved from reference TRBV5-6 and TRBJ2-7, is DAGVTQSPTHLIKTRGQQVTLRCSPKSGHDTVSWYQQALGQGPQFIFQYYEEEERQRGNFPDRFSGHQFPNYSSELNVNALLLGDSALYLCASSLQGVSYEQYFGPGTRLTVT.